Listed below are T cell receptor beta chains from one sample, sequenced in a study of CD8 T cells in Susac syndrome. TCRdb recomputed calls from the immunoSEQ multiplex PCR reads with MiXCR, one row per CDR3 protein. Of under 250,000 distinct CDR3 sequences listed, around 93% are singletons. The sequenced sample was CD4+ T cells from PBMCs. The receptors were sampled from a human donor with multiple sclerosis. CDR3s include the opening cysteine and the closing phenylalanine or tryptophan. The D gene is left open where the match is weak. Some rows mark clone size as missing; the rest say once, few, many or name a class of expanded clone.

cdr3_aa cdr3_nt j_call v_call clone_size cdr3_length d_call
CASSLPGGKTDTQYF TGCGCCAGCAGCTTGCCTGGTGGGAAAACAGATACGCAGTATTTT TRBJ2-3 TRBV5-1 . 15 .
CSATQGANNEKLFF TGCAGTGCAACCCAGGGGGCTAATAATGAAAAACTGTTTTTT TRBJ1-4 TRBV20-1 . 14 TRBD1
CASSRSPGQTYNEQFF TGCGCCAGCTCAAGATCCCCGGGACAGACATACAATGAGCAGTTCTTC TRBJ2-1 TRBV5-1 . 16 TRBD1
CASSPLHSGANVLTF TGCGCCAGCAGTCCCCTACACTCTGGGGCCAACGTCCTGACTTTC TRBJ2-6 TRBV5-1 . 15 .
CASSQDAGTGSTGELFF TGCGCCAGCAGCCAAGACGCCGGGACAGGGTCAACCGGGGAGCTGTTTTTT TRBJ2-2 TRBV4-1 . 17 TRBD1
CASSESEGKGYTF TGCGCCAGCAGTGAGTCAGAGGGGAAGGGCTACACCTTC TRBJ1-2 TRBV10-1 . 13 .
CASSFYNEQFF TGTGCCAGCAGCTTTTACAATGAGCAGTTCTTC TRBJ2-1 TRBV11-2 . 11 .
CASSLAVGVGYGYTF TGCGCCAGCAGCTTGGCGGTAGGCGTAGGCTATGGCTACACCTTC TRBJ1-2 TRBV5-1 . 15 .
CATLGYGYTF TGTGCCACCCTGGGCTATGGCTACACCTTC TRBJ1-2 TRBV24-1 . 10 .
CASSLRPGTYGYTF TGTGCCAGCAGCTTGAGGCCAGGGACCTATGGCTACACCTTC TRBJ1-2 TRBV28 . 14 .
CSARDGRLATYEQYF TGCAGTGCTAGAGATGGGCGGCTAGCTACCTACGAGCAGTACTTC TRBJ2-7 TRBV20-1 . 15 .
CASSGRSPGNGELFF TGTGCCAGCAGTGGACGAAGTCCCGGGAACGGGGAGCTGTTTTTT TRBJ2-2 TRBV6-1 . 15 .
CASSQQNTGELFF TGTGCCAGCAGCCAACAGAACACCGGGGAGCTGTTTTTT TRBJ2-2 TRBV6-4 . 13 .
CASSEWGFPPYEQYF TGTGCCAGCAGTGAGTGGGGTTTCCCCCCTTACGAGCAGTACTTC TRBJ2-7 TRBV6-1 few 15 .
CASSPPNNEKLFF TGTGCCAGCTCACCACCGAACAATGAAAAACTGTTTTTT TRBJ1-4 TRBV18 . 13 .
CASSRVGRASSEQYF TGTGCCAGCAGCCGGGTGGGCAGGGCATCGTCCGAGCAGTACTTC TRBJ2-7 TRBV3-1 . 15 .
CSASTTPEASAGYTF TGCAGTGCTAGTACGACGCCTGAGGCCTCAGCTGGCTACACCTTC TRBJ1-2 TRBV20-1 . 15 .
CASSLDRLGQGVAKNIQYF TGTGCCAGCAGCTTAGATCGGCTGGGACAGGGGGTAGCCAAAAACATTCAGTACTTC TRBJ2-4 TRBV11-2 . 19 TRBD1
CASSLRDRANYGYTF TGTGCCAGCAGCTTAAGGGACAGGGCTAACTATGGCTACACCTTC TRBJ1-2 TRBV7-8 . 15 TRBD1
CASTRGGDSCYTF TGTGCCAGCACCCGAGGGGGCGATAGTTGCTACACCTTC TRBJ1-2 TRBV28 . 13 TRBD1
CASRPRQGAYYGYTF TGTGCCAGCAGACCAAGACAGGGGGCATACTATGGCTACACCTTC TRBJ1-2 TRBV12-3/TRBV12-4 once 15 TRBD1
CASSPGGGAGTDTQYF TGTGCCAGCAGCCCCGGCGGGGGGGCGGGCACAGATACGCAGTATTTT TRBJ2-3 TRBV7-3 . 16 TRBD2